The 7 T cell receptor beta chains given below trace back to one sample, sequenced in a study of spatial heterogeneity in lung cancer. TCRdb fed the 5' RACE reads into MiXCR, producing one record per CDR3 protein. In the table there are 4,200 or so distinct CDR3 sequences, 15% to 20% of which are singletons. Time point defined: sample taken at primary tumor resection. Unsorted whole RNA samples from tumor, nontumor lung or frozen PBMC were sequenced. Sequenced material: PBMCs, taken at surgery. The receptors stem from a male donor with early-stage non-small cell lung cancer.

This clonotype was picked up many times. The chain joins TRBV12-3 or TRBV12-4 to TRBJ1-2, with D uncertain. The CDR3 loop spans 15 amino acids. Trimming shortened V by 5 bases and J by 0 bases, and 13 bases separated the two germline ends. Written as DNA, the CDR3 is TGTGCCAGCAGTGTCCGAGAGAGCCCTAACTATGGCTACACCTTC. Its protein product is CASSVRESPNYGYTF.

This clonotype was seen a few times. The chain joins TRBV19 to TRBJ1-1; no firm D call. Germline V gene data show CDR1 as LNHDA and CDR2 as SQIVND (reference sequence). This CDR3 is 13 amino acids long. V gave up 5 bases and J gave up 4 bases, with 11 bases separating them. CDR3 DNA sequence: TGTGCCAGTAGTCCCCGGAGAGGCACTGAAGCTTTCTTT. This translates into CASSPRRGTEAFF.

In this sample, this clonotype turned up many times. The rearrangement links TRBV3-1 to TRBJ2-5, with D possibly being TRBD2 (6 bases). V lost 4 bases, J lost 3 bases, and 12 bases lay in between. The CDR3 is 14 amino acids. Per germline, CDR1 LGHDT and CDR2 YNNKEL (reference sequence). In nucleotides, the CDR3 is TGTGCCAGCAGCCGTCTTAGCGGAGAAGAGACCCAGTACTTC. It encodes CASSRLSGEETQYF.

By sample share, this clonotype is medium-sized. This chain joins TRBV2 and TRBJ1-1; a weak D match, TRBD1 (5 bases). Germline V CDR1 and CDR2: SNHLY, FYNNEI. The ends were cut back, 6 bases at V and 3 bases at J, with 23 bases in the middle. The CDR3 spans 17 residues. The CDR3 spells CASSIDVQGIVYTEAFF. The CDR3, as DNA: TGTGCCAGCAGCATTGACGTTCAGGGAATCGTATACACTGAAGCTTTCTTT.

This clonotype was observed a handful of times. The chain couples TRBV7-6 to TRBJ2-5; D is unclear. This CDR3 spans 13 amino acids. Trimming left V 1 base short and J 5 bases short, with 8 bases between. CDR1 SGHVS and CDR2 FNYEAQ come from the germline V gene. The CDR3 region has the DNA TGTGCCAGCAGCTTAGGCCGCTTTGAGACCCAGTACTTC. As protein: CASSLGRFETQYF.

This clonotype was seen repeatedly, ten times or more. This chain connects TRBV20-1 to TRBJ2-7; D remains unclear. The V gene's germline CDR1 is DFQATT and CDR2 SNEGSKA (reference sequence). This CDR3 region has 13 residues. The V and J ends lost 0 bases and 1 base respectively, with 7 bases between them. DNA of the CDR3: TGCAGTGCTAGAGACTCTCTTTCCTACGAGCAGTACTTC. As protein: CSARDSLSYEQYF.

This clonotype was counted ten times or more. This chain uses TRBV20-1 with TRBJ2-7, with 7 nucleotides matching TRBD1. The germline V gene has CDR1 DFQATT and CDR2 SNEGSKA (reference sequence). The CDR3 runs to 16 residues. V trimming: 0 bases; J trimming: 2 bases; junction bases outside the gene matches: 10. For the CDR3, the DNA is TGCAGTGCTAGAGACCGGCTGACAGGGAACACCTACGAGCAGTACTTC. Translated, it gives CSARDRLTGNTYEQYF.